One sample yielded the 7 T cell receptor beta chains listed below, sequenced in a study of identical twins. TCRdb reprocessed the 5' RACE reads with MiXCR, giving one entry per CDR3 protein. The sample includes about 890,000 distinct CDR3 sequences, roughly an eighth of them seen just once. These same data were also listed under a study on yellow fever vaccine responses in identical twins.

The material sequenced was PBMCs. The receptors shown here come from a woman aged 18-29 years in good health.

In DNA form, the CDR3 reads TGTGCCAGCAGCCCCAATGGACTAGCGGGAGGTGGTGGGCAGTTCTTC. This codes for CASSPNGLAGGGGQFF. V is TRBV7-3 and J is TRBJ2-1, with TRBD2 identical over 14 bases. After removal of 5 bases from V and 12 bases from J, the junction contained 12 bases not matched to a gene. The germline gives CDR1 SGHTA, CDR2 FQGTGA. There are 16 residues in the CDR3.

This clonotype was observed many times. This chain connects TRBV12-3 or TRBV12-4 to TRBJ2-7, with a possible D match to TRBD2 (6 bases). The V and J ends lost 2 bases and 6 bases respectively, with 11 bases between them. There are 13 residues in the CDR3. The CDR3 DNA follows: TGTGCCAGCAGTTTAAACGGGGGAGGCGAGCAGTACGTC. Residues: CASSLNGGGEQYV.

There are many counts of this clonotype. This chain links TRBV12-3 or TRBV12-4 with TRBJ2-5; possible D gene TRBD2, 6 bases. This CDR3 comprises 14 residues. V lost 8 bases and J lost 0, with 13 bases in between. The CDR3 nucleotides read TGTGCCAGCTTTGGTGGGGGGTACCAAGAGACCCAGTACTTC. Amino acids: CASFGGGYQETQYF.

The chain recombines TRBV29-1 with TRBJ2-6; D gene ambiguous. The germline V gene has CDR1 SQVTM and CDR2 ANQGSEA. Trimming pared 5 bases from V and 0 bases from J, leaving 2 bases between. This CDR3 contains 12 residues. In nucleotides, the CDR3 is TGCAGCGTTTACTCTGGGGCCAACGTCCTGACTTTC. This gives the protein CSVYSGANVLTF.

This clonotype has a handful of counts. DNA of the CDR3: TGTGCCAGCAGCCACACGACCGTATACAATGAGCAGTTCTTC. Translation: CASSHTTVYNEQFF. The rearrangement joins TRBV9 to TRBJ2-1; D gene unclear. Germline V gene lookup returns CDR1 SGDLS and CDR2 YYNGEE. V gave up 4 bases and J gave up 4 bases, with 12 bases separating them. The length of the CDR3 is 14 residues.

V gene TRBV27 combines with J gene TRBJ1-1; D gene unclear. Trimming pared 4 bases from V and 7 bases from J, leaving 7 bases between. Germline-derived CDR1 and CDR2 are MNHEY and SMNVEV (reference sequence). This CDR3 region has 11 residues. CDR3 sequence reads: CASSSEVEAFF. The CDR3, as DNA: TGTGCCAGCAGTTCGGAGGTTGAAGCTTTCTTT.

The chain combines TRBV20-1 with TRBJ2-1, with a possible D match to TRBD2 (7 bases). V was shortened by 4 bases and J by 5 bases, with 15 bases between the two germline ends. This CDR3 spans 14 amino acids. Germline assignment: CDR1 DFQATT and CDR2 SNEGSKA (reference sequence). The CDR3 here is CSAKGGDIDNEQFF. The CDR3 nucleotides read TGCAGTGCTAAAGGGGGGGACATAGACAATGAGCAGTTCTTC.